The rows below give T cell receptor beta chains drawn from one sample of a study of OX40 agonist ivuxolimab in advanced cancers. TCRdb's copy holds only in-frame clones and misses some; the assay was immunoSEQ multiplex PCR. The sample lists more than 60,000 clones, roughly 73% occurring once. This material consisted of CD4+ or CD8+ T cells sorted from blood, taken in a trial of the OX40 agonist ivuxolimab. The receptors originated from an adult with an advanced solid tumor such as melanoma, head and neck, liver or kidney cancer. CDR3s include the opening cysteine and the closing phenylalanine or tryptophan. The D gene is left open where the match is weak. Clone size is shown for a subset of rows, as once, few, many or a class of expanded clone.

CDR3 DNA	CDR3 protein	clone size	J gene	D gene	V gene
TGTGCCAGCAGACAAAGAACTTACAATGAGCAGTTCTTC	CASRQRTYNEQFF	NA	TRBJ2-1	NA	TRBV27
TGCGCCAGCAGCTTCCACCCCCGACAGGGGCCTTCCACATACGAGCAGTACTTC	CASSFHPRQGPSTYEQYF	NA	TRBJ2-7	TRBD1	TRBV5-1
TGTGCCAGTAGTACAGGGGTGGGCCCGGCTGGGGCCAACGTCCTGACTTTC	CASSTGVGPAGANVLTF	NA	TRBJ2-6	NA	TRBV19
TGTGCCAGCAGCCCGGACAGGGGACACACCGGGGAGCTGTTTTTT	CASSPDRGHTGELFF	once	TRBJ2-2	TRBD1	TRBV7-3
TGTGCCAGCAGCAACAGACTAGCGGAGCGCTCCTACAATGAGCAGTTCTTC	CASSNRLAERSYNEQFF	NA	TRBJ2-1	TRBD2	TRBV11-1
TGTGCCAGCAGCGGAGGAATCTCAGGGTTAAGCTACGAGCAGTACTTC	CASSGGISGLSYEQYF	NA	TRBJ2-7	NA	TRBV9
NA	CASSTSNPGANVLTF	NA	TRBJ2-6	NA	TRBV28
TGTGCCAGCAGTGCAACTAATGAAAAACTGTTTTTT	CASSATNEKLFF	many	TRBJ1-4	NA	TRBV27
TGCGCCAGCAGCTTGGAGGGTTACGAGCAGTACTTC	CASSLEGYEQYF	NA	TRBJ2-7	NA	TRBV5-1
TGTGCCAGCTCACCAGGGACTAGCACAGATACGCAGTATTTT	CASSPGTSTDTQYF	few	TRBJ2-3	NA	TRBV18
TGTGCCAGCAGACGAACAGGGAGGGGCTCCTACGAGCAGTACTTC	CASRRTGRGSYEQYF	NA	TRBJ2-7	NA	TRBV11-2
TGTGCCATCAGTATGAAGTTGAGGGGAGAGAGCTCCTACAATGAGCAGTTCTTC	CAISMKLRGESSYNEQFF	few	TRBJ2-1	NA	TRBV10-3
TGTGCCAGCAGCTTAGCGGGGGGTTCAACCTACGAGCAGTACTTC	CASSLAGGSTYEQYF	NA	TRBJ2-7	NA	TRBV7-9
TGTGCCAGCTCTCCGGGACTCAAGGTCCCAAGGGGGCTCTACGAGCAGTACTTC	CASSPGLKVPRGLYEQYF	NA	TRBJ2-7	NA	TRBV18
TGTGCCAGCAGTGTAAGTGAGGCCGGGAGTGGCTACACCTTC	CASSVSEAGSGYTF	NA	TRBJ1-2	NA	TRBV6-1
TGCGCCAGCAGCTCAACAACGGGACAAGGAAACATTCAGTACTTC	CASSSTTGQGNIQYF	NA	TRBJ2-4	NA	TRBV5-1
TGTGCCAGCTCACTGTCGGAAGACGGATATAATTCACCCCTCCACTTT	CASSLSEDGYNSPLHF	NA	TRBJ1-6	NA	TRBV18
TGCGCCAGCAGCTCGTCCCGGGACGTAAATACGCAGTATTTT	CASSSSRDVNTQYF	NA	TRBJ2-3	NA	TRBV5-1
TGTGCCAGCAGCTTAGTTGAGGGGCAGTCCGATTCACCCCTCCACTTT	CASSLVEGQSDSPLHF	NA	TRBJ1-6	NA	TRBV7-6
TGTGCCAGCAGTTTATATCCCCGGGCTAGCGGGAGTATATACGAGCAGTACTTC	CASSLYPRASGSIYEQYF	few	TRBJ2-7	TRBD2	TRBV27
TGTGCCAGCAGACTCGGGAAAGACGCTGGAAACACCATATATTTT	CASRLGKDAGNTIYF	once	TRBJ1-3	NA	TRBV6-5
TGTGCCAGATCAGGACTAGCGTCGGTAAATGAGCAGTTCTTC	CARSGLASVNEQFF	NA	TRBJ2-1	TRBD2	TRBV30
TGTGCCAGCAGCCCCTCGGCGGGGGGGCCCAGGAGCAATGAGCAGTTCTTC	CASSPSAGGPRSNEQFF	NA	TRBJ2-1	TRBD2	TRBV7-3
TGCGCCAGCAGCTTCCTACCCGGGACTACCTACGAGCAGTACTTC	CASSFLPGTTYEQYF	NA	TRBJ2-7	TRBD2	TRBV5-1
TGTGCCAGCAGCTTGGCTTCCGGGACAACCAAAGGGGCACCTTCACCCCTCCACTTT	CASSLASGTTKGAPSPLHF	NA	TRBJ1-6	NA	TRBV5-6
TGTGCCAGCAGTTTGTGGGGGTATGGGGAAAAACTGTTTTTT	CASSLWGYGEKLFF	NA	TRBJ1-4	NA	TRBV28
TGTGCCAGCATCAATGCCCCGGGGGGCTATGGCTACACCTTC	CASINAPGGYGYTF	few	TRBJ1-2	NA	TRBV28
TGTGCCAGCAGCTCGGGACTAGCGGAAGACAATGAGCAGTTCTTC	CASSSGLAEDNEQFF	NA	TRBJ2-1	TRBD2	TRBV7-9
TGTGCCAGCTCGACAGGTCGCGGTAGTAACAATGAGCAGTTCTTC	CASSTGRGSNNEQFF	NA	TRBJ2-1	NA	TRBV19
TGCGCCAGCAGCGTTCTCCGGGATAGAATCTACGAGCAGTACTTC	CASSVLRDRIYEQYF	NA	TRBJ2-7	NA	TRBV5-1
TGTGCCAGTAGTATAATGGCGGGGGAACAAGAGACCCAGTACTTC	CASSIMAGEQETQYF	NA	TRBJ2-5	TRBD2	TRBV19
TGTGCCAGCAGACTGAACCCGACAGAGAGATATGGCTACACCTTC	CASRLNPTERYGYTF	NA	TRBJ1-2	NA	TRBV2
TGTGCCATCAGTGAGTGGCGGGCGGCGAACACCGGGGAGCTGTTTTTT	CAISEWRAANTGELFF	NA	TRBJ2-2	NA	TRBV10-3